There are a few counts of the clone carrying this T cell receptor beta chain. Its target is not known. The CDR3 runs to 15 residues. Germline CDR1 reads LNHNV; CDR2 reads YYDKDF (reference sequence). The V gene lost 3 bases and the J gene lost 0 bases, with 8 bases spanning the gap. This entry belongs to a study of response to subunit inactivated influenza vaccine. The study, taken as a whole, reports: A suggestion made by the authors is that each seasonal influenza vaccination recruits few new T cells.

One entry per CDR3 protein, called by TCRdb with MiXCR from the RT-PCR reads. The table shows about 180,000 distinct CDR3 sequences, with around 10% occurring only once. The receptor was derived from a man in his fifties or sixties who received an inactivated influenza vaccine. This specimen consisted of CD8+ T cells sorted from PBMCs, obtained 23 to 25 months after vaccination. V usage is TRBV15 and J usage is TRBJ2-2; D remains ambiguous. This chain's CDR3 is CATSSHYSNTGELFF. The CDR3 region has the DNA TGTGCCACCAGCAGTCATTATTCGAACACCGGGGAGCTGTTTTTT.